These T cell receptor beta chains were read from a single sample in a study of blood T cells in healthy people across ages. MiXCR, run by TCRdb on the 5' RACE reads, gives a single entry per CDR3 protein. The sample lists hundreds of thousands of distinct CDR3 sequences, around 24% seen once, with just over 8.5% in the top ten. The data also belong to a second study, concerning T cells of mothers and their children.

The sequenced material came from blood. The receptors shown here come from a boy between 10 and 17 years old in good health. The CDR3 runs from the conserved cysteine through the conserved F or W. Fields, in order: D gene, J gene, clone size, V gene, CDR3 protein, CDR3 DNA. D genes are given only for firm matches. The size entry is marked missing in some rows and otherwise reads once, few, many or a size class.

D gene: NA
J gene: TRBJ2-1
clone size: many
V gene: TRBV5-1
CDR3 protein: CASSLSQGSYNEQFF
CDR3 DNA: TGCGCCAGCAGCTTGAGTCAGGGCTCCTACAATGAGCAGTTCTTC

D gene: NA
J gene: TRBJ2-4
clone size: NA
V gene: TRBV27
CDR3 protein: CASSPPPQGSKNIQYF
CDR3 DNA: TGTGCCAGCAGTCCGCCCCCCCAGGGGTCCAAAAACATTCAGTACTTC

D gene: TRBD1
J gene: TRBJ2-7
clone size: once
V gene: TRBV27
CDR3 protein: CASSLTAQGTAYEQYF
CDR3 DNA: TGTGCCAGCAGTTTAACCGCCCAGGGGACAGCCTACGAGCAGTACTTC

D gene: NA
J gene: TRBJ2-3
clone size: NA
V gene: TRBV7-9
CDR3 protein: CASRGSLEGQYF
CDR3 DNA: TGTGCCAGCAGAGGGAGCCTGGAAGGACAGTATTTT

D gene: NA
J gene: TRBJ2-5
clone size: few
V gene: TRBV12-3/TRBV12-4
CDR3 protein: CASSFAGSGTQYF
CDR3 DNA: TGTGCCAGCAGTTTCGCAGGTTCTGGGACCCAGTACTTC

D gene: NA
J gene: TRBJ2-3
clone size: NA
V gene: TRBV7-2
CDR3 protein: CASSRPTDTQYF
CDR3 DNA: TGTGCCAGCAGCCGGCCCACAGATACGCAGTATTTT

D gene: TRBD1
J gene: TRBJ1-2
clone size: few
V gene: TRBV28
CDR3 protein: CASTPGQGVYGYTF
CDR3 DNA: TGTGCCAGCACCCCGGGACAGGGGGTCTATGGCTACACCTTC

D gene: NA
J gene: TRBJ1-2
clone size: NA
V gene: TRBV13
CDR3 protein: CASSSVQGNYGYTF
CDR3 DNA: TGTGCCAGCAGCTCCGTACAGGGAAACTATGGCTACACCTTC

D gene: NA
J gene: TRBJ1-5
clone size: few
V gene: TRBV9
CDR3 protein: CASSVERLGDSNQPQHF
CDR3 DNA: TGTGCCAGCAGCGTAGAACGGCTAGGCGATAGCAATCAGCCCCAGCATTTT

D gene: NA
J gene: TRBJ2-1
clone size: few
V gene: TRBV24-1
CDR3 protein: CATSGRIYNEQFF
CDR3 DNA: TGTGCCACCAGTGGAAGGATCTACAATGAGCAGTTCTTC

D gene: TRBD2
J gene: TRBJ2-1
clone size: NA
V gene: TRBV7-2
CDR3 protein: CASSLLPGGAGNEQFF
CDR3 DNA: TGTGCCAGCAGCTTACTCCCCGGGGGGGCCGGGAATGAGCAGTTCTTC

D gene: NA
J gene: TRBJ1-6
clone size: few
V gene: TRBV4-3
CDR3 protein: CASSQDHGAFNSPLHF
CDR3 DNA: TGCGCCAGCAGCCAAGATCACGGGGCCTTTAATTCACCCCTCCACTTT

D gene: TRBD2
J gene: TRBJ2-3
clone size: NA
V gene: TRBV18
CDR3 protein: CASSPLAGPKNTQYF
CDR3 DNA: TGTGCCAGCTCACCCCTAGCGGGGCCAAAGAATACGCAGTATTTT

D gene: NA
J gene: TRBJ1-2
clone size: few
V gene: TRBV29-1
CDR3 protein: CSVVGGAENYGYTF
CDR3 DNA: TGCAGCGTTGTGGGGGGGGCAGAGAACTATGGCTACACCTTC

D gene: TRBD2
J gene: TRBJ2-2
clone size: few
V gene: TRBV29-1
CDR3 protein: CSVDLYGLAGVYGSMAHGGELFF
CDR3 DNA: TGCAGCGTTGATTTATACGGACTAGCGGGAGTTTATGGGAGTATGGCCCATGGAGGGGAGCTGTTTTTT

D gene: NA
J gene: TRBJ2-3
clone size: NA
V gene: TRBV7-2
CDR3 protein: CASSRQGFTDTQYF
CDR3 DNA: TGTGCCAGCTCGAGGCAGGGGTTCACGGATACGCAGTATTTT

D gene: TRBD2
J gene: TRBJ2-5
clone size: NA
V gene: TRBV7-7
CDR3 protein: CASSLGRLAEETQYF
CDR3 DNA: TGTGCTAGCAGCTTAGGGAGACTAGCGGAGGAGACCCAGTACTTC

D gene: NA
J gene: TRBJ1-2
clone size: few
V gene: TRBV6-5
CDR3 protein: CASSYSDGLYEGYTF
CDR3 DNA: TGTGCCAGCAGTTACTCCGACGGACTCTATGAAGGCTACACCTTC

D gene: NA
J gene: TRBJ2-7
clone size: NA
V gene: TRBV2
CDR3 protein: CATMAVNSYEQYF
CDR3 DNA: TGTGCCACCATGGCAGTCAACTCCTACGAGCAGTACTTC

D gene: NA
J gene: TRBJ2-4
clone size: few
V gene: TRBV5-1
CDR3 protein: CASSLAPGTAKNIQYF
CDR3 DNA: TGCGCCAGCAGCTTGGCCCCGGGAACAGCCAAAAACATTCAGTACTTC

D gene: NA
J gene: TRBJ1-2
clone size: NA
V gene: TRBV12-3/TRBV12-4
CDR3 protein: CASEIRERDYGYTF
CDR3 DNA: TGTGCCAGCGAGATCCGGGAGCGGGACTATGGCTACACCTTC

D gene: TRBD1
J gene: TRBJ1-6
clone size: few
V gene: TRBV4-3
CDR3 protein: CASSQTTGQYNSPLHF
CDR3 DNA: TGCGCCAGCAGCCAGACAACGGGACAGTATAATTCACCCCTCCACTTT

D gene: TRBD1
J gene: TRBJ2-2
clone size: few
V gene: TRBV4-3
CDR3 protein: CASSRTGLNPANTGELFF
CDR3 DNA: TGCGCCAGCAGCCGGACAGGGCTAAACCCTGCGAACACCGGGGAGCTGTTTTTT

D gene: NA
J gene: TRBJ2-1
clone size: once
V gene: TRBV12-3/TRBV12-4
CDR3 protein: CASNRVLGNNEQFF
CDR3 DNA: TGTGCCAGCAATCGGGTACTAGGAAACAATGAGCAGTTCTTC

D gene: TRBD2
J gene: TRBJ2-7
clone size: NA
V gene: TRBV4-2
CDR3 protein: CASSQELAGVRVQYF
CDR3 DNA: TGTGCCAGCAGCCAAGAACTAGCGGGAGTTAGGGTGCAGTACTTC

D gene: TRBD1
J gene: TRBJ1-4
clone size: NA
V gene: TRBV29-1
CDR3 protein: CSVAQGATNEKLFF
CDR3 DNA: TGCAGCGTTGCACAGGGGGCAACTAATGAAAAACTGTTTTTT

D gene: NA
J gene: TRBJ2-1
clone size: few
V gene: TRBV6-1
CDR3 protein: CATTVGGGLPLYNEQFF
CDR3 DNA: TGTGCCACCACGGTCGGAGGGGGACTCCCTCTTTACAATGAGCAGTTCTTC